These 31 T cell receptor beta chains were all obtained from the same sample, sequenced in a study of T cell clonotyping in hematopoietic cell transplantation. Assay used: immunoSEQ multiplex PCR; TCRdb lists only in-frame clones, some missing. The sample consists of 20,000 or so clones, roughly 80% of them appearing once. The sequencing input was peripheral blood mononuclear cells. These receptors all come from a man between 60 and 70 years old in good health. Some clones in this sample may be carry-over from other donors' samples.

This sequence joins TRBV4-2 and TRBJ2-7, with 8 positions matching TRBD2. The V gene end was trimmed by 5 bases and the J gene end by 0 bases; junction bases not matched to a gene: 6. Germline V CDR1 and CDR2: LGHNA, YNFKEQ. The CDR3 has 15 amino acids. The CDR3 protein is CASSGSGGLSYEQYF. CDR3 in DNA: TGTGCCAGCAGCGGAAGCGGGGGCCTCTCCTACGAGCAGTACTTC.

This chain joins TRBV29-1 and TRBJ2-7; no definite D call. Trimming took 7 bases from V and 5 from J, leaving 15 bases between them. This CDR3 has 12 amino acids. In germline, CDR1 is SQVTM, CDR2 ANQGSEA. This CDR3 reads CSAAPLSNEQYF. As DNA, the CDR3 is TGCAGCGCCGCCCCCCTAAGTAACGAGCAGTACTTC.

The chain links TRBV6-1 to TRBJ1-2; 8 nucleotides agree with TRBD1. Per germline, CDR1 MNHNS and CDR2 SASEGT. The ends lost 0 bases at V and 4 bases at J; junction bases unmatched: 4. The CDR3 length is 15 residues. The CDR3 here is CASSEALQGAYGYTF. The CDR3 bases are TGTGCCAGCAGTGAAGCGCTTCAGGGGGCCTATGGCTACACCTTC.

The chain recombines TRBV10-3 with TRBJ1-2, with D possibly being TRBD1 (6 bases). Trimming took off 0 bases at V and 1 base at J, with 6 bases between the two ends. This CDR3 region has 14 residues. Germline lookup yields CDR1 ENHRY and CDR2 SYGVKD. The CDR3 nucleotides are TGTGCCATCAGTGAGTCCAGGGGTAACTATGGCTACACCTTC. It yields the protein CAISESRGNYGYTF.

The V and J genes are TRBV2 and TRBJ1-2; 7 bases are shared with TRBD1. Germline trimming cut 9 bases from V and 5 bases from J; bases unmatched to any gene: 15. The CDR3 spans 15 residues. From germline, CDR1 is SNHLY and CDR2 FYNNEI. The CDR3 sequence: CARRDRWSDRYGYTF. DNA of the CDR3: TGTGCCAGACGGGACAGATGGAGTGATCGGTATGGCTACACCTTC. Based on the CDR3 plus reference TRBV2 and TRBJ1-2, the full variable domain is EPEVTQTPSHQVTQMGQEVILRCVPISNHLYFYWYRQILGQKVEFLVSFYNNEISEKSEIFDDQFSVERPDGSNFTLKIRSTKLEDSAMYFCARRDRWSDRYGYTFGSGTRLTVV.

This clone was found a few times. The J gene is TRBJ1-5, the V gene TRBV18, with D perhaps TRBD1 (6 bases). The length of the CDR3 is 15 residues. The ends were cut back, 5 bases at V and 6 bases at J, with 17 bases in the middle. Per the germline V gene, CDR1 is KGHSH and CDR2 is LQKENI. Written as DNA, the CDR3 is TGTGCCAGCTCATCCAAGGTGGGGGCAGGTCAGCCCCAGCATTTT. It encodes CASSSKVGAGQPQHF.

This sequence joins TRBV28 and TRBJ1-1; D gene unclear. The germline V and J ends were trimmed by 2 bases and 5 bases, with 12 bases remaining between them. CDR1 is MDHEN and CDR2 is SYDVKM in the germline V gene. The CDR3 is 14 residues long. CDR3 coding DNA: TGTGCCAGCAGTTTAGGATCGGGGAGGACTGAAGCTTTCTTT. It codes for CASSLGSGRTEAFF.

This chain joins TRBV18 and TRBJ1-1, with a possible D match to TRBD1 (5 bases). Germline V gene sequence: CDR1 KGHSH, CDR2 LQKENI. V lost 2 bases and J lost 1, with 8 bases in between. The CDR3 spans 14 residues. For the CDR3, the DNA is TGTGCCAGCTCACCATCAACAGGGAACACTGAAGCTTTCTTT. It codes for CASSPSTGNTEAFF.

The chain is built from TRBV6-5 and TRBJ1-1; unclear D gene. The CDR3 spans 14 residues. CDR1 MNHEY and CDR2 SVGAGI come from the germline V gene. Trimming pared 0 bases from V and 1 base from J, leaving 6 bases between. In DNA, the CDR3 is TGTGCCAGCAGTTACTCCTCAGAGAACACTGAAGCTTTCTTT. It yields the protein CASSYSSENTEAFF.

The sample holds one count of this clone. The chain joins TRBV19 to TRBJ1-1, with TRBD1 matching 9 bases. Looked up from germline, CDR1 is LNHDA and CDR2 is SQIVND (reference sequence). The CDR3 is 14 amino acids. J was trimmed by 7 bases and V by 1 base; bases with no gene match: 4. CDR3 in DNA: TGTGCCAGTAGTATAGGGGACAGGGACTTTGAAGCTTTCTTT. Its protein is CASSIGDRDFEAFF. The full variable domain, completed using reference TRBV19 and TRBJ1-1, is DGGITQSPKYLFRKEGQNVTLSCEQNLNHDAMYWYRQDPGQGLRLIYYSQIVNDFQKGDIAEGYSVSREKKESFPLTVTSAQKNPTAFYLCASSIGDRDFEAFFGQGTRLTVV.

The chain is built from TRBV5-4 and TRBJ2-7; D possibly corresponds to TRBD2 (5 bases). Trimming took off 4 bases at V and 2 bases at J, with 10 bases between the two ends. CDR1 is SGHNT and CDR2 is YYREEE in the germline V gene (reference sequence). The CDR3 is 13 residues long. For the CDR3, the DNA is TGTGCCAGCAGCCGGACGGGGACCTACGAGCAGTACTTC. This codes for CASSRTGTYEQYF.

The genes are TRBV13 and TRBJ2-7; D gene unclear. The V end lost 0 bases, the J end lost 1 base, and 10 bases lay between the germline ends. The CDR3 has 15 amino acids. Germline CDR1 PRHDT, CDR2 FYEKMQ (reference sequence). This CDR3 reads CASSLGGSRSYEQYF. The CDR3 nucleotides read TGTGCCAGCAGCTTAGGCGGCTCGAGGTCCTACGAGCAGTACTTC.

The chain employs TRBV5-4 and TRBJ1-6; D is perhaps TRBD1 (5 bases). The V gene's germline CDR1 is SGHNT and CDR2 YYREEE (reference sequence). The CDR3 sequence is 16 residues long. The V end lost 4 bases, the J end lost 11 bases, and 22 bases lay between the germline ends. CDR3 sequence: CASSLTGTSFSPPLHF. CDR3 DNA: TGTGCCAGCAGCCTAACCGGGACCTCCTTTTCGCCACCCCTCCACTTT.

This chain uses TRBV9 with TRBJ2-1; 9 nucleotides agree with TRBD2. Germline V lookup: CDR1 SGDLS, CDR2 YYNGEE. V lost 0 bases and J lost 7; bases outside the gene matches: 8. There are 16 residues in the CDR3. The CDR3, as DNA: TGTGCCAGCAGCGTAGTTGGCGGGAGGGCAGGGAATGAGCAGTTCTTC. It yields the protein CASSVVGGRAGNEQFF.

The genes are TRBV30 and TRBJ2-2; 10 nucleotides line up with TRBD1. V was clipped by 0 bases and J by 7 bases; unmatched bases: 2. Germline V lookup: CDR1 GTSNPN, CDR2 SVGIG (reference sequence). The CDR3 has 14 amino acids. CDR3 DNA: TGTGCCTGGAGTGTGGGACAGGGGTTCGGGGAGCTGTTTTTT. Its translation is CAWSVGQGFGELFF.

The gene calls are TRBV7-3 and TRBJ2-6, with a weak D call TRBD1 (5 bases). Germline V gives CDR1 SGHTA, CDR2 FQGTGA. Trimming left V 5 bases short and J 3 bases short, with 14 bases between. This CDR3 contains 16 residues. The CDR3 loop is CASSPRVGIGANVLTF. The CDR3 nucleotides read TGTGCCAGCAGCCCCAGGGTAGGCATTGGGGCCAACGTCCTGACTTTC.

The chain has TRBV5-1 and TRBJ2-7; TRBD1 matches at 12 bases. Looked up from germline, CDR1 is SGHRS and CDR2 is YFSETQ. J gave up 1 base and V 1 base, and 12 bases lay outside the gene matches. There are 19 residues in the CDR3. The CDR3 DNA reads TGCGCCAGCAGCTTGAGGCCCGGGACAGGGGGCGCATTATCCTACGAGCAGTACTTC. Protein: CASSLRPGTGGALSYEQYF.

The V gene is TRBV5-1, the J gene TRBJ2-7, with a possible D match to TRBD2 (7 bases). Trimming removed 2 bases at V and 2 bases at J, with 17 bases between. CDR3 length: 16 amino acids. The germline V gene encodes CDR1 SGHRS and CDR2 YFSETQ. The CDR3 coding sequence is TGCGCCAGCAGCTTCGCTGGGGGGGCAGCCACCTACGAGCAGTACTTC. Amino acid sequence: CASSFAGGAATYEQYF.

The rearrangement joins TRBV30 to TRBJ1-2, with a possible D match to TRBD1 (5 bases). Germline V gene lookup returns CDR1 GTSNPN and CDR2 SVGIG (reference sequence). The CDR3 has 12 residues. The ends were cut back, 4 bases at V and 5 bases at J, with 11 bases in the middle. Written as DNA, the CDR3 is TGTGCCTGGACAGTCAGGGAATATGGCTACACCTTC. Protein product: CAWTVREYGYTF.

In the case of this clone: Mismatch with germline at one junction end may stem from a read error. The chain recombines TRBV2 with TRBJ2-7; D uncertain. The CDR3 spans 12 residues. The germline V gene has CDR1 SNHLY and CDR2 FYNNEI. For the CDR3, the DNA is TGTGCCAGCAGTGAATCCATGGGGATGGGGAACTTC. Translation gives CASSESMGMGNF.

The rearrangement links TRBV5-1 to TRBJ2-1; no firm D call. There are 13 residues in the CDR3. Germline V gene lookup returns CDR1 SGHRS and CDR2 YFSETQ. Trimming took off 1 base at V and 7 bases at J, with 9 bases between the two ends. This CDR3 reads CASSLYGINEQFF. The DNA for the CDR3 is TGCGCCAGCAGCTTGTACGGAATTAATGAGCAGTTCTTC.

The gene calls are TRBV28 and TRBJ2-5; 7 bases agree with TRBD2. The CDR3 runs 14 residues. J was trimmed by 5 bases and V by 6 bases; bases with no gene match: 9. Germline V gene sequence: CDR1 MDHEN, CDR2 SYDVKM. CDR3 sequence: CASRERAGRETQYF. CDR3 bases: TGTGCCAGCAGAGAAAGAGCGGGGAGGGAGACCCAGTACTTC.

This clone was observed a few times. This chain uses TRBV13 with TRBJ2-6, with D possibly matching TRBD2 (6 bases). The CDR3 consists of 13 residues. V shed 8 bases and J shed 2 bases, with 7 bases lying between them. Per the germline V gene, CDR1 is PRHDT and CDR2 is FYEKMQ (reference sequence). DNA of the CDR3: TGTGCCAGCGGGACTCCTGGGGCCAACGTCCTGACTTTC. Amino acids: CASGTPGANVLTF.

The gene calls are TRBV5-1 and TRBJ2-5, with D hard to call. The CDR3 sequence is 13 residues long. Trimming removed 0 bases from V and 2 bases from J, with 5 bases in between. Germline-derived CDR1 and CDR2 are SGHRS and YFSETQ. This CDR3 reads CASSLGVQETQYF. CDR3 coding DNA: TGCGCCAGCAGCTTGGGGGTTCAAGAGACCCAGTACTTC.

The chain uses TRBV10-3 and TRBJ1-6; TRBD1 might be the D (6 bases). The CDR3 extends over 15 amino acids. V lost 4 bases to trimming and J lost 8 bases, with 15 bases between them. Germline-derived CDR1 and CDR2 are ENHRY and SYGVKD. The CDR3 protein is CAISVRTGSDSPLHF. The CDR3 bases are TGTGCCATCAGTGTTCGAACAGGGTCGGATTCACCCCTCCACTTT.

This sequence joins TRBV11-2 and TRBJ1-6, with D perhaps matching TRBD1 (5 bases). CDR1 SGHAT and CDR2 FQNNGV come from the germline V gene. The CDR3 loop spans 15 amino acids. V was shortened by 5 bases and J by 9 bases, with 17 bases between the two germline ends. CDR3 sequence (DNA): TGTGCCAGCAGCCAGGCGGGGGGGTTGGGTTCACCCCTCCACTTT. Translated: CASSQAGGLGSPLHF.

This clone turned up a few times. V is TRBV28 and J is TRBJ1-5, with D possibly TRBD1 on 5 matching bases. Trimming left V 2 bases short and J 5 bases short, with 16 bases between. Germline values: CDR1 MDHEN, CDR2 SYDVKM. The CDR3 runs to 16 residues. The DNA for the CDR3 is TGTGCCAGCAGTTTAGAGTTGGGGACGATAGATCAGCCCCAGCATTTT. Translated, it gives CASSLELGTIDQPQHF. Variable domain in full (rest from reference TRBV28 and TRBJ1-5): DVKVTQSSRYLVKRTGEKVFLECVQDMDHENMFWYRQDPGLGLRLIYFSYDVKMKEKGDIPEGYSVSREKKERFSLILESASTNQTSMYLCASSLELGTIDQPQHFGDGTRLSIL.

The chain uses TRBV19 and TRBJ1-2, with 8 bases that match TRBD1. This CDR3 has 17 amino acids. V shed 3 bases, J shed 4 bases, and the junction held 13 bases outside the gene matches. Germline CDR1 reads LNHDA; CDR2 reads SQIVND (reference sequence). The CDR3, as DNA: TGTGCCAGTAGTATCAGTGTCGGACAGGGATTATTCTATGGCTACACCTTC. The encoded protein is CASSISVGQGLFYGYTF.

This clone was picked up one time. The chain uses TRBV7-6 and TRBJ2-7; TRBD1 agrees at 10 bases. V gave up 5 bases and J gave up 3 bases; unmatched junction bases: 7. The CDR3 length is 15 residues. CDR1 is SGHVS and CDR2 is FNYEAQ in the germline V gene. The CDR3 nucleotides are TGTGCCAGCAGCGTGGGACAGGGGCTACACTACGAGCAGTACTTC. Translation gives CASSVGQGLHYEQYF.

The CDR3 DNA reads TGTGCCAGCAGCTTTAGTAGCGGGGGAGGAGGTGAGCAGTTCTTC. This encodes CASSFSSGGGGEQFF. V usage is TRBV7-2 and J usage is TRBJ2-1, with TRBD2 matching 9 bases. This CDR3 region has 15 residues. Trimming cost V 3 bases and J 9 bases; bases outside gene matches: 9. The germline gives CDR1 SGHTA, CDR2 FQGNSA.

This clone was recorded a few times. The chain combines TRBV5-4 with TRBJ1-2; 8 bases map to TRBD1. The CDR3 totals 13 residues. Trimming removed 4 bases from V and 9 bases from J; junction bases left unmatched: 8. From germline, CDR1 is SGHNT and CDR2 YYREEE (reference sequence). The DNA of the CDR3 is TGTGCCAGCAGCCGGACAGGGCCTAAGAGCTACACCTTC. It translates to CASSRTGPKSYTF.